This paragraph reports one T cell receptor beta chain. Clones were read by immunoSEQ multiplex PCR, and TCRdb kept only the in-frame ones, dropping some. The top ten hold approximately 0.7% of the sample, which has 40,000 to 45,000 clones, 80% to 95% seen once. Germline values: CDR1 MNHEY, CDR2 SMNVEV (reference sequence). The junction had 6 bases not matched to a gene; V was cut back by 2 bases and J by 4 bases. The CDR3 extends over 15 amino acids. These data originate in a study of T cell changes during pregnancy in multiple sclerosis. The chain is built from TRBV27 and TRBJ2-7, with 9 bases identical to TRBD1. The specimen comprised CD4+ T cells from peripheral blood mononuclear cells, sampled before pregnancy. This receptor was obtained from a female donor with multiple sclerosis, enrolled in a pregnancy study. The CDR3 spells CASSLETGGRYEQYF. CDR3 sequence (DNA): TGTGCCAGCAGTTTAGAAACAGGGGGCAGATACGAGCAGTACTTC.